This TCR beta chain was captured by sequencing in a study of cytomegalovirus exposure and HLA in healthy donors. The primer mix had 60 Vbeta and 13 Jbeta primers. Repertoires were generated with immunoSEQ multiplex PCR, while TCRdb's copy carries only in-frame clones and drops some. Of about 160,000 clones in the sample, 80% to 85% were seen once. As regards this clone: Its specificity is not known.

General study results and limits: Cytomegalovirus status was reportedly diagnosed by the classifier with high specificity and sensitivity. The likely origin of a cluster of highly shared sequence variants was a sequencing artifact.

The CDR3 consists of 15 residues. CDR1 KGHSH and CDR2 LQKENI come from the germline V gene. The V and J ends lost 3 bases and 2 bases respectively, with 13 bases between them. The rearrangement uses TRBV18 and TRBJ1-2; weak D call: TRBD1 (6 bases). The sequenced sample consisted of PBMCs. The sequence derives from a woman aged 18 to 35 in good health and CMV-seronegative. The CDR3 coding sequence is TGTGCCAGCTCACCGTTTAATACAGGGAACTATGGCTACACCTTC. As protein: CASSPFNTGNYGYTF.